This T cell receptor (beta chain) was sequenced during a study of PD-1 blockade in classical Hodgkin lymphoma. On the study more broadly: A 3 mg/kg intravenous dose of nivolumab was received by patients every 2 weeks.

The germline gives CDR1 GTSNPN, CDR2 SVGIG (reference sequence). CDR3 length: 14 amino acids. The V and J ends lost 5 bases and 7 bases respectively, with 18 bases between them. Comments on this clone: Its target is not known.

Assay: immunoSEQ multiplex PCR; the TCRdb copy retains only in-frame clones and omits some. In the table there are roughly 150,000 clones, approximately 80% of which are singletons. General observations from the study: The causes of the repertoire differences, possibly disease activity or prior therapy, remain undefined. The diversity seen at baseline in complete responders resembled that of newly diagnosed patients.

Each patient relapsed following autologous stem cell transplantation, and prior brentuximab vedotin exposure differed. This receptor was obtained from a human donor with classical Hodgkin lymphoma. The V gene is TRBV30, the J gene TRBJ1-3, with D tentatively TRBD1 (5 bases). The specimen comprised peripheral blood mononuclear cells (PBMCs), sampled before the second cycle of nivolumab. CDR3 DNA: TGTGCCTGGGGCCTCGGGACCCCCGGGAACACCATATATTTT. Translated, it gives CAWGLGTPGNTIYF.